Shown below are 14 T cell receptor beta chains from a single sample sequenced in a study of blood T cell repertoires in COVID-19. TCRdb keeps only in-frame clones here, not all; method: immunoSEQ multiplex PCR. The table has roughly 73,000 clones, roughly nine tenths seen once; the top ten hold under 1.5%. Sequenced material: peripheral blood. The receptors were gathered from a man over 45 with acute or convalescent COVID-19.

The chain links TRBV29-1 to TRBJ2-7, with 8 positions matching TRBD1. Trimming cost V 4 bases and J 3 bases; bases outside gene matches: 8. This CDR3 spans 14 amino acids. Germline values: CDR1 SQVTM, CDR2 ANQGSEA. CDR3 nucleotides: TGCAGCGTTGTAAGGCAGGGGGCCGGCTACGAGCAGTACTTC. The encoded protein is CSVVRQGAGYEQYF.

This rearrangement joins TRBV15 to TRBJ2-7; a weak D match, TRBD1 (5 bases). There are 14 residues in the CDR3. The V and J ends lost 4 bases and 1 base respectively, with 11 bases between them. CDR1 and CDR2 from the germline V gene are LNHNV and YYDKDF (reference sequence). CDR3 coding DNA: TGTGCCACCAGCATTGTACAGGCATCCTACGAGCAGTACTTC. Amino acid sequence: CATSIVQASYEQYF. The complete variable domain, with remaining parts taken from reference TRBV15 and TRBJ2-7, reads DAMVIQNPRYQVTQFGKPVTLSCSQTLNHNVMYWYQQKSSQAPKLLFHYYDKDFNNEADTPDNFQSRRPNTSFCFLDIRSPGLGDTAMYLCATSIVQASYEQYFGPGTRLTVT.

Comment on this clone: The junction differs from germline at one of its ends, possibly a read error. This sequence joins TRBV24-1 and TRBJ2-1; possible D gene TRBD1, 6 bases. Germline V gene data show CDR1 as KGHDR and CDR2 as SFDVKD. The CDR3 contains 13 residues. The CDR3 DNA reads TGTGCCGCCAGCCGGGACAACTATGGGGAGCAGTTCTTC. It translates to CAASRDNYGEQFF.

J is TRBJ1-2 and V is TRBV4-2; TRBD1 matches at 9 bases. V was clipped by 4 bases and J by 7 bases; unmatched bases: 10. CDR3 length: 15 amino acids. Germline lookup yields CDR1 LGHNA and CDR2 YNFKEQ. For the CDR3, the DNA is TGTGCCAGCAGCCCTCCCGGGACAGGGTTCGGTGGCTACACCTTC. It specifies CASSPPGTGFGGYTF.

This chain links TRBV30 with TRBJ2-7, with 11 bases lining up with TRBD1. Germline V lookup: CDR1 GTSNPN, CDR2 SVGIG (reference sequence). The CDR3 loop spans 13 amino acids. V shed 2 bases and J 9 bases; nucleotides not matched to a gene: 6. CDR3 protein: CAWSRRDRGVQYV. As DNA, the CDR3 is TGTGCCTGGAGTCGTCGGGACAGGGGGGTGCAGTACGTC.

V and J are TRBV19 and TRBJ1-4; 8 bases are a match to TRBD1. The CDR3 contains 16 residues. CDR1 is LNHDA, CDR2 SQIVND, per germline (reference sequence). With 0 bases clipped from V and 6 bases from J, the junction kept 6 bases outside the gene matches. This CDR3 reads CASSIDEDRGDEKLFF. The CDR3 nucleotides read TGTGCCAGTAGTATAGACGAAGACAGGGGCGATGAAAAACTGTTTTTT.

This chain uses TRBV21-1 with TRBJ2-1; the table's D call, TRBD1, was not checked against the DNA. TRBV21-1 represents a pseudogene. The CDR3 sequence is 15 residues long. The CDR3 loop is CASSKAGSAYNEQFF. The CDR3 bases are TGTGCCAGCAGCAAAGCGGGCAGTGCCTACAATGAGCAGTTCTTC.

The chain recombines TRBV5-1 with TRBJ2-7, with 10 bases aligning to TRBD2. The V gene's germline CDR1 is SGHRS and CDR2 YFSETQ. With V trimmed by 0 bases and J by 7 bases, 13 bases remained unmatched. This CDR3 is 17 amino acids long. The CDR3 reads CASSLAAGLAGDGEQYF. CDR3 coding DNA: TGCGCCAGCAGCTTGGCCGCCGGTCTAGCGGGAGACGGGGAGCAGTACTTC. Based on the CDR3 plus reference TRBV5-1 and TRBJ2-7, the full variable domain is KAGVTQTPRYLIKTRGQQVTLSCSPISGHRSVSWYQQTPGQGLQFLFEYFSETQRNKGNFPGRFSGRQFSNSRSEMNVSTLELGDSALYLCASSLAAGLAGDGEQYFGPGTRLTVT.

This clone was seen once. One end of the junction does not line up with germline, which may come from a read error. The chain carries TRBV3-1 (or the pseudogene TRBV3-2) and TRBJ2-5; 8 bases match TRBD1. The CDR3 has 15 residues. Germline V CDR1 and CDR2: LGHDT, YNNKEL (reference sequence). Here the CDR3 DNA reads TGTGCCAGCAGCAAAGACAGGGGAGCTCAAGAGACCCAGTACTTC. Amino acids: CASSKDRGAQETQYF.

V gene TRBV6-6 combines with J gene TRBJ2-7; 7 bases match TRBD2. CDR3 size: 14 residues. Germline V gene data show CDR1 as MNHNY and CDR2 as SVGAGI (reference sequence). J was trimmed by 6 bases and V by 8 bases; bases with no gene match: 13. The CDR3 reads CASSRAVGGSEQYF. In nucleotides, the CDR3 is TGTGCCAGCTCCCGGGCCGTGGGGGGGAGCGAGCAGTACTTC.

The V and J genes are TRBV25-1 and TRBJ2-1; TRBD2 matches 13 bases. CDR1 is MGHDK and CDR2 is SYGVNS in the germline V gene. Losses at the gene ends were 5 bases for V and 5 bases for J; bases not matched to a gene: 6. The CDR3 sequence is 16 residues long. The CDR3 reads CASSQLGTSGNNEQFF. The CDR3 DNA is TGTGCCAGCAGTCAACTAGGGACTAGCGGGAACAATGAGCAGTTCTTC.

The chain joins TRBV7-7 to TRBJ2-4; 9 nucleotides agree with TRBD1. Germline V gene sequence: CDR1 SSHAT, CDR2 FNYEAQ (reference sequence). The length of the CDR3 is 16 residues. V shed 3 bases, J shed 7 bases, and the junction held 10 bases outside the gene matches. CDR3 in DNA: TGTGCCAGCAGCTTGGGATACGGGACAGGGCAGAACATTCAGTACTTC. Translating it yields CASSLGYGTGQNIQYF.

The J gene is TRBJ2-3, the V gene TRBV10-1; 9 bases fit TRBD2. Germline trimming cut 3 bases from V and 1 base from J; bases unmatched to any gene: 5. Germline lookup yields CDR1 WNHNN and CDR2 SYGVQD (reference sequence). The CDR3 is 16 amino acids. CDR3 sequence reads: CASSEQGLAGTDTQYF. The CDR3 DNA reads as TGCGCCAGCAGTGAACAGGGACTAGCAGGCACAGATACGCAGTATTTT.

CDR3 loop: CASSVGTSGVNTGELFF. The CDR3 region has the DNA TGTGCCAGCAGCGTAGGGACTAGCGGGGTCAACACCGGGGAGCTGTTTTTT. V and J are TRBV9 and TRBJ2-2; TRBD2 matches at 12 bases. The V gene's germline CDR1 is SGDLS and CDR2 YYNGEE. Trimming took 0 bases from V and 2 from J; bases not matched to a gene: 2. The length of the CDR3 is 17 residues.